This note documents a single T cell receptor (beta chain) sequence. This entry comes from a study of cytomegalovirus exposure and HLA in healthy donors. 60 Vbeta and 13 Jbeta primers were used in PCR. Libraries were prepared by immunoSEQ multiplex PCR; TCRdb keeps only in-frame clonotypes and omits some of them. The top ten hold around 11% of the sample, which has about 130,000 clones, approximately 85% seen once. Trimming pared 6 bases from V and 4 bases from J, leaving 19 bases between. CDR3 length: 16 amino acids. CDR1 and CDR2 (germline): KGHSH, LQKENI. The sequence was obtained from a male donor in good health and CMV-seropositive. This sequence joins TRBV18 and TRBJ2-1; weak D call: TRBD1 (6 bases). Sequencing input: PBMCs. CDR3 nucleotide sequence: TGTGCCAGCTCGCGTTACAGGGAAAGAGAGTACAATGAGCAGTTCTTC. This gives the protein CASSRYREREYNEQFF.